This T cell receptor (beta chain) was recovered during a study of T cells in Graves' hyperthyroidism and ophthalmopathy. Study results and caveats: Ophthalmopathy prediction by the model preceded onset by a median roughly 6 months.

In patients aged 18 to 65, hyperthyroidism was newly diagnosed, with duration under 2 months. Uncontrolled infection, other autoimmune disease, pregnancy and lactation each barred patients from inclusion. J lost 2 bases, V lost 7 bases, and 6 bases had no gene match. CDR1 and CDR2 from the germline V gene are MNHEY and SVGEGT. The CDR3 spans 14 residues. A remark on this clonotype: Its antigen remains unidentified.

Amplification of TCR beta CDR3 regions was performed using RNA transcripts as template. Carried out on the TCR CDR3, a first-round RT-PCR used the HTBI primer set. TCRdb analysed the multiplex PCR reads with MiXCR anew, one entry per CDR3 protein. Among around 500,000 distinct CDR3 sequences listed, 13% to 15% were seen once. The sample comprised blood. This rearrangement joins TRBV6-2 or TRBV6-3 to TRBJ2-3, with 7 nucleotides matching TRBD2. The clonotype comes from a woman younger than 35 with Graves' hyperthyroidism. CDR3: CASKGQRDTDTQYF. Written as DNA, the CDR3 is TGTGCCAGCAAGGGGCAGCGGGACACAGATACGCAGTATTTT.